One T cell receptor beta chain is described in this entry. No antigen is known for it. Using immunoSEQ multiplex PCR, the repertoire was profiled, and TCRdb retains in-frame clones only, with some absent. The repertoire consists of more than 65,000 clones, with about 81% occurring once and the leading ten covering 5%. The data belong to a study of OX40 agonist ivuxolimab in advanced cancers. Study-wide results and caveats: There were, on average, more expanded clones in CD8+ T cells than in CD4+.

The sample was CD4+ or CD8+ T cells sorted from blood, taken in a trial of the OX40 agonist ivuxolimab. The receptor's source is an adult with an advanced solid tumor such as melanoma, head and neck, liver or kidney cancer.

CDR3 amino acids: CASSLEAGYTEAFF. The CDR3 DNA sequence: TGTGCCAGCAGCTTGGAAGCAGGTTACACTGAAGCTTTCTTT. This sequence joins TRBV5-4 and TRBJ1-1; D ambiguous. V dropped 0 bases and J dropped 3 bases, with 9 bases sitting between them. CDR1 SGHNT and CDR2 YYREEE come from the germline V gene (reference sequence). CDR3 size: 14 residues. The whole variable domain, remainder taken from reference TRBV5-4 and TRBJ1-1, is ETGVTQSPTHLIKTRGQQVTLRCSSQSGHNTVSWYQQALGQGPQFIFQYYREEENGRGNFPPRFSGLQFPNYSSELNVNALELDDSALYLCASSLEAGYTEAFFGQGTRLTVV.